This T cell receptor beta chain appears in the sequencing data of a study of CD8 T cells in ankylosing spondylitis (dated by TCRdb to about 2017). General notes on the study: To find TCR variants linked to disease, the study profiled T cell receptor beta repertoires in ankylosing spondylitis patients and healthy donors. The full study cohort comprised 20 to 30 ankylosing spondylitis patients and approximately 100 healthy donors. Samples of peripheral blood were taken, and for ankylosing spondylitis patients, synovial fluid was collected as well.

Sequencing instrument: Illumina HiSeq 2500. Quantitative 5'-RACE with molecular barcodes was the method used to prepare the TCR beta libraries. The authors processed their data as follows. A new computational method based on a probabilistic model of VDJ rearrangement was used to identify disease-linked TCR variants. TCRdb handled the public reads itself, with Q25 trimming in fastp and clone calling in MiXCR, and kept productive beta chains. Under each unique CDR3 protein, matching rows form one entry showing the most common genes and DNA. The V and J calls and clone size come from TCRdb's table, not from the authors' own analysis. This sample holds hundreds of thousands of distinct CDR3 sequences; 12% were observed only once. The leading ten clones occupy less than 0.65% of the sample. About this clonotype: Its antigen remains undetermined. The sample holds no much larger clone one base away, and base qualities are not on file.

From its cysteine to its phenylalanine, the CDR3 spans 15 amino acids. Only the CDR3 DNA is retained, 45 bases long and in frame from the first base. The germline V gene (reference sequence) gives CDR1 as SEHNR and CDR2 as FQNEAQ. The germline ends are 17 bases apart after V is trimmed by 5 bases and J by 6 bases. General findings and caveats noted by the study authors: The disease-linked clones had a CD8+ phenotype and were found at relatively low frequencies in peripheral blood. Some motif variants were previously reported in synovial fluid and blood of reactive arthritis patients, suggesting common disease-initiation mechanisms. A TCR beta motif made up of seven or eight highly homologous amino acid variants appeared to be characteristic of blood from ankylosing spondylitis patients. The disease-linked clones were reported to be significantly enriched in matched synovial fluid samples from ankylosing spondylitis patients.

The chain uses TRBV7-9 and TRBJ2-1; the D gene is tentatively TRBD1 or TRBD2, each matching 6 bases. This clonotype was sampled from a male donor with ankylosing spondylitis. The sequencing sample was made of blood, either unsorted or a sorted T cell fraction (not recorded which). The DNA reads TGTGCCAGCAGCGTCCAAAAGGGGGAGGTCAATGAGCAGTTCTTC. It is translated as CASSVQKGEVNEQFF.